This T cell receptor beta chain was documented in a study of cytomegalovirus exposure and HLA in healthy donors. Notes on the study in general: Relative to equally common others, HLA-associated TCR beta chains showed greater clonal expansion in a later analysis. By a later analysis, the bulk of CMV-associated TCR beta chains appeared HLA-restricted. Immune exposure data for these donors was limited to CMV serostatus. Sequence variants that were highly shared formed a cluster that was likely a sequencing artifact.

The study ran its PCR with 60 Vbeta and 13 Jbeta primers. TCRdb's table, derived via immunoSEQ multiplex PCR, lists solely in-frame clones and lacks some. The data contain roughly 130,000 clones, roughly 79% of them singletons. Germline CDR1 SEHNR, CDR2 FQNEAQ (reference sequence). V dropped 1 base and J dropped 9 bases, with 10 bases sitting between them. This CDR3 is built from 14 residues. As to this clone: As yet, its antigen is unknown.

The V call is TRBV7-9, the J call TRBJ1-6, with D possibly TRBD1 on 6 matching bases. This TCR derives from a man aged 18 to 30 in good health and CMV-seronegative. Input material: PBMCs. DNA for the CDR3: TGTGCCAGCAGCTTAGGACAGGAACTTTCACCCCTCCACTTT. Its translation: CASSLGQELSPLHF.